By share of the sample, the clone carrying this T cell receptor (beta chain) is medium-sized. Antigen specificity is unknown. V dropped 10 bases and J dropped 1 base, with 19 bases sitting between them. CDR3 length: 15 residues. CDR1 and CDR2 from the germline V gene are LNHDA and SQIVND (reference sequence). Thyroid surgery was preceded by no treatment in any patient. How the authors handled the data: Clinicopathological groups differed in CDR3, with these differences serving to build a distant-metastasis classifier for papillary thyroid cancer. Through MiXCR, TCRdb re-clonotyped the PCR reads. These V and J calls originate from TCRdb's pipeline instead of the authors' own analysis. There are around 10,000 clones in the sample; under 35% occur only once, and 16% lies in the top ten. This record comes from a study of metastatic and nonmetastatic thyroid tumors. Study in general: From malignant and benign thyroid patients, repertoires in blood and in tumor or nodule tissue were compared. Study-level results: A significant increase in TCR beta diversity was reportedly seen in malignant thyroid tumors relative to benign nodules, in blood and tumor.

This TCR was sampled from a female donor with papillary thyroid cancer or a benign thyroid nodule (not recorded which). Some clones in this sample may be carry-over from other donors' samples. The chain couples TRBV19 to TRBJ1-2; D uncertain. Source material: tumor tissue. CDR3 loop: CATNHDNPDNYGYTF. The DNA for the CDR3 is TGTGCCACAAATCACGATAACCCGGATAACTATGGCTACACCTTC. Full variable domain (remainder filled in from reference TRBV19 and TRBJ1-2): DGGITQSPKYLFRKEGQNVTLSCEQNLNHDAMYWYRQDPGQGLRLIYYSQIVNDFQKGDIAEGYSVSREKKESFPLTVTSAQKNPTAFYLCATNHDNPDNYGYTFGSGTRLTVV.